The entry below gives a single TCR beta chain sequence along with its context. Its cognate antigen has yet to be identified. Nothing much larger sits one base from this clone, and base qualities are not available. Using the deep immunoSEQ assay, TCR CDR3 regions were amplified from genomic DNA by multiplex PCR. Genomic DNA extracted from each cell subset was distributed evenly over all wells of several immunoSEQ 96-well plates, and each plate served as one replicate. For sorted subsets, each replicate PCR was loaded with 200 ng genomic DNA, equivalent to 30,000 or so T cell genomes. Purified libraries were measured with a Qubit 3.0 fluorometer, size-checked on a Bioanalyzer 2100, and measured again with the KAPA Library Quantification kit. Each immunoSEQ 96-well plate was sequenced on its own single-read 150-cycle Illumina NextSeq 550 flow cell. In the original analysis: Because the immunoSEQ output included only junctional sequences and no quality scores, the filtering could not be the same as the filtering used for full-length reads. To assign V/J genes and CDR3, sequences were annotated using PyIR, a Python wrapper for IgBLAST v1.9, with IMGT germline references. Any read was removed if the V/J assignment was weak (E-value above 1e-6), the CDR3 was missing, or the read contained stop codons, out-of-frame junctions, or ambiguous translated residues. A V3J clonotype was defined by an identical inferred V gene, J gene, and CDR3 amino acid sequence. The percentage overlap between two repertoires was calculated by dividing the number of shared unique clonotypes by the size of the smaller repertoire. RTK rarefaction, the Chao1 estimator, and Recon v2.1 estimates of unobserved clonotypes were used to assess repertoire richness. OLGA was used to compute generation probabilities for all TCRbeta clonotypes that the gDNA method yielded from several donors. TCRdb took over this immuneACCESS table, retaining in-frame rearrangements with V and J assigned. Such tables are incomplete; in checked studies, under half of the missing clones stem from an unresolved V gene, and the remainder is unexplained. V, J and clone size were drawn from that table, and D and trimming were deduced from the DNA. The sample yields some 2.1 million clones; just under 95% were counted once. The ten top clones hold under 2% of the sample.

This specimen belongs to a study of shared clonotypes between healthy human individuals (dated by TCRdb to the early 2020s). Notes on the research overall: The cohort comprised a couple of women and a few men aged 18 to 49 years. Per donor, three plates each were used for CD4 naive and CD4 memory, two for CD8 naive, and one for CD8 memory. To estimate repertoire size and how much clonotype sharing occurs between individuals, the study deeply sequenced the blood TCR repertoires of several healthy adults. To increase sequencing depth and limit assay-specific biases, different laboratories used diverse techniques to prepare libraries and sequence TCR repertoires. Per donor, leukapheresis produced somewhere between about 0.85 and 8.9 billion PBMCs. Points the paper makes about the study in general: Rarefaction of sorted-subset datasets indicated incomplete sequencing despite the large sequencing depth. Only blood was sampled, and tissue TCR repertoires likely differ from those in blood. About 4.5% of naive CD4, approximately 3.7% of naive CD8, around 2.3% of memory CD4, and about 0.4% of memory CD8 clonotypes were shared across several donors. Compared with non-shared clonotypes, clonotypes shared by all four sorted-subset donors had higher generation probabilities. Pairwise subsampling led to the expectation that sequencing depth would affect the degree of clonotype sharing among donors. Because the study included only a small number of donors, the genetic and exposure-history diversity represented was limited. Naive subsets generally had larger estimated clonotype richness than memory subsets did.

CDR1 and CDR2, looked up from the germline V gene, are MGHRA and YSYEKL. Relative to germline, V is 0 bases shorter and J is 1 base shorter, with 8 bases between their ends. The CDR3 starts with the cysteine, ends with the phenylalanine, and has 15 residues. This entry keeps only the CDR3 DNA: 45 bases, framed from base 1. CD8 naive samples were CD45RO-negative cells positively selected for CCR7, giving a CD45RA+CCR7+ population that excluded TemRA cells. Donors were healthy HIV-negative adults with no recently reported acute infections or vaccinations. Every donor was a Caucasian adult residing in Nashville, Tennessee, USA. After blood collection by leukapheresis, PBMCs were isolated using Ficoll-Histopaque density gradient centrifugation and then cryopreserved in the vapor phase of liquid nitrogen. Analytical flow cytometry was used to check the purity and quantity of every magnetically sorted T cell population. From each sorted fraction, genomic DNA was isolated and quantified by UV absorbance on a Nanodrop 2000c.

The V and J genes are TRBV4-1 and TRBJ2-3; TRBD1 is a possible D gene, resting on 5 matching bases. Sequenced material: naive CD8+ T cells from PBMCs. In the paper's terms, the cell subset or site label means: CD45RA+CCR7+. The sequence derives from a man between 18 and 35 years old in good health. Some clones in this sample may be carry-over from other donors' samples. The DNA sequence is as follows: TGCGCCAGCAGCCAAGATACCAGGGGCACAGATACGCAGTATTTT. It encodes CASSQDTRGTDTQYF.